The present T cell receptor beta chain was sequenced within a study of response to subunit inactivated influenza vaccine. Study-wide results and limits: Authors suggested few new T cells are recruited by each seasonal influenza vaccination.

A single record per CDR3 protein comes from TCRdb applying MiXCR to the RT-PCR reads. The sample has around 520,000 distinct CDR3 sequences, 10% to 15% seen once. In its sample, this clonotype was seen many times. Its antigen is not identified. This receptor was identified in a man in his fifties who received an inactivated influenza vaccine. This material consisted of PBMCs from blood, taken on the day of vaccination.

The CDR3 loop reads CASSLLGFGELFF. The CDR3 DNA follows: TGTGCCAGCAGTTTACTGGGTTTCGGGGAGCTGTTTTTT. This sequence joins TRBV27 and TRBJ2-2, with D hard to call. V dropped 2 bases and J dropped 7 bases, with 8 bases sitting between them. The CDR3 is 13 residues long. Germline V CDR1 and CDR2: MNHEY, SMNVEV (reference sequence).